These 14 T cell receptor beta chains originate from one sample sequenced in a study of blood T cell repertoires in COVID-19. The repertoire was sequenced with immunoSEQ multiplex PCR; TCRdb's copy has only in-frame clones and lacks some. The sample yields some 150,000 clones, about 87% seen once. Sequenced sample: peripheral blood. The receptor source for this set is a woman in her forties or fifties with acute or convalescent COVID-19.

The chain recombines TRBV19 with TRBJ1-1, with 9 bases aligning to TRBD1. The CDR3 is 14 amino acids. Germline V gives CDR1 LNHDA, CDR2 SQIVND (reference sequence). The ends lost 7 bases at V and 6 bases at J; junction bases unmatched: 9. In DNA form, the CDR3 reads TGTGCCAGTACTAGGACAGGGGAAGGATCTGAAGCTTTCTTT. It specifies CASTRTGEGSEAFF.

CDR3 DNA: TGTGCCAGCTCACGGGGGAGGGCCGACGAGCAGTACTTC. This codes for CASSRGRADEQYF. V usage is TRBV18 and J usage is TRBJ2-7, with 7 bases that match TRBD2. The CDR3 runs 13 residues. CDR1 is KGHSH and CDR2 is LQKENI in the germline V gene. V shed 4 bases, J shed 5 bases, and the junction held 5 bases outside the gene matches. Full variable domain (missing parts from reference TRBV18 and TRBJ2-7): NAGVMQNPRHLVRRRGQEARLRCSPMKGHSHVYWYRQLPEEGLKFMVYLQKENIIDESGMPKERFSAEFPKEGPSILRIQQVVRGDSAAYFCASSRGRADEQYFGPGTRLTVT.

The V and J genes are TRBV11-3 and TRBJ1-1; a weak D match, TRBD1 (6 bases). The CDR3 length is 15 residues. V lost 1 base and J lost 2, with 11 bases in between. CDR1 is SGHNT and CDR2 is YENEEA in the germline V gene. The CDR3: CASSLVQGLNTEAFF. DNA of the CDR3: TGTGCCAGCAGCTTAGTTCAGGGGCTTAACACTGAAGCTTTCTTT.

V is TRBV2 and J is TRBJ1-6, with 9 positions matching TRBD1. The CDR3 is 14 residues long. Germline V lookup: CDR1 SNHLY, CDR2 FYNNEI. With 6 bases clipped from V and 6 bases from J, the junction kept 3 bases outside the gene matches. CDR3 nucleotide sequence: TGTGCCAGCAGCTTGGGACAGGGTAATTCACCCCTCCACTTT. Its protein product is CASSLGQGNSPLHF.

In its sample, this clone was seen a few times. This chain connects TRBV19 to TRBJ2-7; 9 bases fit TRBD1. CDR1 and CDR2 (germline): LNHDA, SQIVND (reference sequence). The CDR3 contains 14 residues. V trimming: 5 bases; J trimming: 3 bases; junction bases outside the gene matches: 5. CDR3 bases: TGTGCCAGTAGTCCCAGACAGGGGGTCTACGAGCAGTACTTC. This encodes CASSPRQGVYEQYF. Full variable domain (outside the CDR3, taken from reference TRBV19 and TRBJ2-7): DGGITQSPKYLFRKEGQNVTLSCEQNLNHDAMYWYRQDPGQGLRLIYYSQIVNDFQKGDIAEGYSVSREKKESFPLTVTSAQKNPTAFYLCASSPRQGVYEQYFGPGTRLTVT.

CDR3 region: CASTKQPNSPLHF. The DNA of the CDR3 is TGTGCCAGCACCAAACAGCCTAATTCACCCCTCCACTTT. V usage is TRBV12-3 or TRBV12-4 and J usage is TRBJ1-6; no definite D call. Trimming cost V 7 bases and J 6 bases, with 10 bases left between them. CDR3 length: 13 amino acids.

The chain recombines TRBV7-3 with TRBJ2-2; TRBD2 matches at 7 bases. In germline, CDR1 is SGHTA, CDR2 FQGTGA. V lost 3 bases and J lost 6; bases outside the gene matches: 7. The CDR3 length is 15 residues. CDR3 in amino acids: CASSLGGLGAGELFF. The CDR3, as DNA: TGTGCCAGCAGCTTGGGAGGGCTTGGTGCCGGGGAGCTGTTTTTT.

This chain connects TRBV6-7 to TRBJ2-6; D is ambiguous. TRBV6-7 is classed as an ORF, of uncertain function. This CDR3 has 17 residues. The germline V and J ends were trimmed by 2 bases and 0 bases, with 11 bases remaining between them. In DNA, the CDR3 is TGTGCCAGCAGTTACCCCGTCGGTGCCTCTGGGGCCAACGTCCTGACTTTC. Residues: CASSYPVGASGANVLTF.

The gene calls are TRBV9 and TRBJ1-2; D is possibly TRBD1 (6 bases). Trimming stripped 5 bases from V and 1 base from J, with 9 bases between. Germline V gives CDR1 SGDLS, CDR2 YYNGEE. The CDR3 consists of 13 residues. The CDR3 reads CASSPDSNYGYTF. The CDR3, as DNA: TGTGCCAGCAGTCCGGACAGTAACTATGGCTACACCTTC.

The chain combines TRBV7-9 with TRBJ1-2; the D gene is possibly TRBD1 (5 bases). The V and J ends lost 5 bases and 2 bases respectively, with 12 bases between them. The CDR3 covers 14 residues. Germline V gene data show CDR1 as SEHNR and CDR2 as FQNEAQ (reference sequence). The CDR3 DNA reads as TGTGCCAGCAGCGACAGTTCTTCCAACTATGGCTACACCTTC. As protein: CASSDSSSNYGYTF.

The chain links TRBV15 to TRBJ1-2; TRBD1 aligns across 11 bases. Germline CDR1 is LNHNV and CDR2 is YYDKDF (reference sequence). The length of the CDR3 is 16 residues. The J segment lost 5 bases and the V segment lost 5 bases, leaving 10 bases of the junction unmatched. CDR3 in amino acids: CATSGRDRGTFYGYTF. CDR3 in DNA: TGTGCCACCAGCGGCCGGGACAGGGGGACCTTTTATGGCTACACCTTC. Full variable domain (remainder filled in from reference TRBV15 and TRBJ1-2): DAMVIQNPRYQVTQFGKPVTLSCSQTLNHNVMYWYQQKSSQAPKLLFHYYDKDFNNEADTPDNFQSRRPNTSFCFLDIRSPGLGDTAMYLCATSGRDRGTFYGYTFGSGTRLTVV.

CDR3 sequence reads: CATSISTAGMKGGYTF. The CDR3 DNA follows: TGCGCCACCTCAATAAGCACCGCGGGGATGAAGGGTGGCTACACCTTC. The V gene is TRBV23-1, the J gene TRBJ1-2; D gene ambiguous. TRBV23-1 is noted as an ORF with a role that remains uncertain. The CDR3 spans 16 residues. Trimming shortened V by 10 bases and J by 7 bases, and 28 bases separated the two germline ends.

V usage is TRBV19 and J usage is TRBJ2-5, with 10 nucleotides matching TRBD2. The CDR3 loop spans 17 amino acids. The germline CDR1 and CDR2 sequences are LNHDA and SQIVND (reference sequence). Trimming cost V 0 bases and J 1 base; bases outside gene matches: 5. The CDR3 DNA reads as TGTGCCAGTAGTATAGATCTAGCGGGGGACCCCCAAGAGACCCAGTACTTC. Translated, it gives CASSIDLAGDPQETQYF.

The rearrangement links TRBV9 to TRBJ1-5; D uncertain. Germline CDR1 is SGDLS and CDR2 is YYNGEE. This CDR3 spans 14 amino acids. Trimming stripped 5 bases from V and 4 bases from J, with 13 bases between. CDR3 coding DNA: TGTGCCAGCAGTGGCGGGGTAATAAATCAGCCCCAGCATTTT. Protein product: CASSGGVINQPQHF.